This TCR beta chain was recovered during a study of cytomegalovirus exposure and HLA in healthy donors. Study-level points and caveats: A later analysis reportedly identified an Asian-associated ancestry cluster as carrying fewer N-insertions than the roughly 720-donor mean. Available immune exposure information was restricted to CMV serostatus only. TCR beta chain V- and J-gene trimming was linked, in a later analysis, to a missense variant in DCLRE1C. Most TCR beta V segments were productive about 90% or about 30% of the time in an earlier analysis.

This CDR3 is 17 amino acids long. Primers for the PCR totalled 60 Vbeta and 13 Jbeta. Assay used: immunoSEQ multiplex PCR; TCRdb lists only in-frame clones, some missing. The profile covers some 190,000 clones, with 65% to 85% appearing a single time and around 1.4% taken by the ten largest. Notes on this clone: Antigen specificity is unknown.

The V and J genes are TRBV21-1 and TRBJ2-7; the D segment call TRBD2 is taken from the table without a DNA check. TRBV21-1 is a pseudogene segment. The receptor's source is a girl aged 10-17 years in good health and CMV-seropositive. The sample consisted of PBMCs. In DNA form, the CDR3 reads TGTGCCAGCAGCACCCCCGAAGGACTAGCGGGATTCTGCGAGCAGTACTTC. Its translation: CASSTPEGLAGFCEQYF.